This T cell receptor (beta chain) was profiled in a study of PD-L1 blockade in urothelial cancer. Study context: About 90% of the roughly 29 patients were men with bladder-origin urothelial cancer. Whole-study findings and limits: Durable-benefit patients expanded tumor-associated blood clones more at 3 weeks. Below-median pretreatment blood TCR clonality predicted better survival.

About this clone: What it binds is not known.

Urothelial carcinoma, locally advanced or metastatic, affected the patients. TCRdb keeps only in-frame clones here, not all; method: immunoSEQ multiplex PCR. The sample consists of 70,000 or so clones, approximately 88% of them appearing once. CDR1 MNHEY and CDR2 SMNVEV come from the germline V gene (reference sequence). V lost 5 bases, J lost 4 bases, and 17 bases stayed unmatched. CDR3 length equals 18 residues. The gene calls are TRBV27 and TRBJ2-7; 10 bases are shared with TRBD2. The sample was PBMCs, taken around atezolizumab (anti-PD-L1) treatment. The clonotype originates from a man between 60 and 75 years old with urothelial cancer. DNA of the CDR3: TGTGCCAGCAGTCCCCCCGTGAGCGGGGGGGCTTTCCGTTACGAGCAGTACTTC. This sequence encodes CASSPPVSGGAFRYEQYF.